This T cell receptor beta chain comes out of a study of blood T cell repertoires in COVID-19. Study overall: The cDNA or gDNA used as material had been derived from T cells, B-cell-depleted T cells, or PBMCs.

This CDR3 is built from 14 residues. V was trimmed by 4 bases and J by 2 bases, leaving 12 bases between them. Germline V gene lookup returns CDR1 SGHRS and CDR2 YFSETQ. TCRdb's copy holds only in-frame clones and misses some; the assay was immunoSEQ multiplex PCR. The repertoire holds approximately 50,000 clones, with 85% to 90% as singletons. This TCR came from a human donor in a cohort sampled during active COVID-19. The rearrangement uses TRBV5-1 and TRBJ1-2; the D gene is possibly TRBD1 (6 bases). Sequencing was done on a sample of peripheral blood. CDR3 in amino acids: CASSPDTGNYGYTF. Here the CDR3 DNA reads TGCGCCAGCAGCCCCGATACAGGGAACTATGGCTACACCTTC.